This T cell receptor beta chain stems from a study of T cells after yellow fever vaccination. Study results and limitations: Most clones from primary vaccination were detected again post-booster (96% CD4, around 88% CD8). A minor fraction of clonotypes spanned both CD4 and CD8 compartments.

By 5'RACE template switching, TCR cDNA was produced, with a universal primer site and UMIs added in the process. TCRdb independently ran MiXCR on the 5' RACE reads; one entry per CDR3 protein. The sample contains some 220,000 distinct CDR3 sequences, approximately 3% of which appear only once. This clonotype was picked up many times. The antigen remains unidentified. This CDR3 region has 16 residues. V was cut by 0 bases and J by 0 bases, with 10 bases left in between. The germline V gene has CDR1 MNHEY and CDR2 SVGAGI. The chain combines TRBV6-5 with TRBJ2-3, with TRBD1 as a possible D gene (5 bases). The specimen comprised CD4+ T cells sorted from PBMCs, sampled 10 days after the yellow fever booster vaccination. This receptor was taken from a man in his late teens or twenties who received the YFV17D yellow fever vaccine. The DNA for the CDR3 is TGTGCCAGCAGTTACTCGGGCAGGGCCAGCACAGATACGCAGTATTTT. Translating it yields CASSYSGRASTDTQYF.